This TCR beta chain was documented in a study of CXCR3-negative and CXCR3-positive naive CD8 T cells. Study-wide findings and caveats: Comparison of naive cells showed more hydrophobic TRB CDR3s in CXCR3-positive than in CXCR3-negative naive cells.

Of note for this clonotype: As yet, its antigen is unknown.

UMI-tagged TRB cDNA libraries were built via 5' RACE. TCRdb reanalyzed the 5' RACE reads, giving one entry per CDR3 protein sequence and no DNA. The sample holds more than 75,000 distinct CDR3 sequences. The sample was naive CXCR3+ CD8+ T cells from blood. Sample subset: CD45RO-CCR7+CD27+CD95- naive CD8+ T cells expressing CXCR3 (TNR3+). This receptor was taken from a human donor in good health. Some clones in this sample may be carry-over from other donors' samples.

The CDR3 is CASSQGVWQGQETQYF. J is TRBJ2-5 and V is TRBV14; the D gene TCRdb calls, TRBD1, cannot be checked with no DNA. The CDR3 contains 16 residues. Germline V gene data show CDR1 as SGHDN and CDR2 as FVKESK.